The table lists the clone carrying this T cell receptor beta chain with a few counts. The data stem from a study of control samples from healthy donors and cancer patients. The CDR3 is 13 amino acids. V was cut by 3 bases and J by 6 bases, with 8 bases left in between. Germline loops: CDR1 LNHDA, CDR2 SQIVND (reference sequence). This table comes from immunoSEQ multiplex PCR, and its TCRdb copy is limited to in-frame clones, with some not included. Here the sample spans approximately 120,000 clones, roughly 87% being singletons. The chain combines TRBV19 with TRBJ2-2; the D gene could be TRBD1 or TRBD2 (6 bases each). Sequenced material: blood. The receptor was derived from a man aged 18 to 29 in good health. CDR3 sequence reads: CASSMEGAGELFF. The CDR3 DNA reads TGTGCCAGTAGTATGGAGGGGGCCGGGGAGCTGTTTTTT.